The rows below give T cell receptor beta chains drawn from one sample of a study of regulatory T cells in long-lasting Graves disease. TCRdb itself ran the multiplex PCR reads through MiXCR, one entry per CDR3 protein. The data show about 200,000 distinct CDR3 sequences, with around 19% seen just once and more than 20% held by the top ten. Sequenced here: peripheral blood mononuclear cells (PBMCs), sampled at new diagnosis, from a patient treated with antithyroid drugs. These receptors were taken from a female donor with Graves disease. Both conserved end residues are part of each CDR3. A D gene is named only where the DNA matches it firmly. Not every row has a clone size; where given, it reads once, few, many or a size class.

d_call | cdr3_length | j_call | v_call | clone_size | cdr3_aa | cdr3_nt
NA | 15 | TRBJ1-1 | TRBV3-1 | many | CASSQNGHSNTEAFF | TGTGCCAGCAGCCAGAACGGACACTCGAACACTGAAGCTTTCTTT
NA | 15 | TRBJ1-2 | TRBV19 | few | CASSIVGFLGYGYTF | TGTGCCAGTAGTATCGTCGGGTTCTTGGGCTATGGCTACACCTTC
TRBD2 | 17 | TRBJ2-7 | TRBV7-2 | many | CASSLVWTSGRRAVGDF | TGTGCCAGCAGCTTAGTTTGGACTAGCGGGAGGCGGGCTGTTGGTGACTTC
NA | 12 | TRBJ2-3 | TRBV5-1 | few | CASSRSAGTQYF | TGCGCCAGCAGCCGGTCGGCAGGTACGCAGTATTTT
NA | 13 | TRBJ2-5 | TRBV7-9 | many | CANRRRGEETQYF | TGTGCCAACAGGAGAAGAGGGGAAGAGACCCAGTACTTC
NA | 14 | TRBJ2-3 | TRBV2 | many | CASSVVSGTDTQYF | TGTGCCAGCAGTGTCGTTAGCGGCACAGATACGCAGTATTTT
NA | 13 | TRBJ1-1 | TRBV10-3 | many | CAISDKANTEAFF | TGTGCCATCAGCGACAAGGCGAACACTGAAGCTTTCTTT
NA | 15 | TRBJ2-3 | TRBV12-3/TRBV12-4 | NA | CASSGLPVYTDTQYF | TGTGCCAGCAGTGGATTGCCTGTTTACACAGATACGCAGTATTTT
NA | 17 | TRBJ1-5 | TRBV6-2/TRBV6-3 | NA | CASTEALARGGYQPQHF | TGTGCCAGCACCGAGGCGTTGGCGCGGGGGGGTTACCAGCCCCAGCATTTT
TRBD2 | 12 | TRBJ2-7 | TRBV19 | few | CASSIRGGAKYF | TGTGCCAGTAGTATTCGGGGAGGGGCGAAGTACTTC
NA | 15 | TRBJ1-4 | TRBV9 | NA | CASSELSNGDEKLFF | TGTGCCAGCAGTGAGCTTTCCAATGGCGATGAAAAACTGTTTTTT
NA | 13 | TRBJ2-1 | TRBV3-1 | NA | CASSQADTGEQFF | TGTGCCAGCAGCCAAGCCGACACGGGAGAGCAGTTCTTC
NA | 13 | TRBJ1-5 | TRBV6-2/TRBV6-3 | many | CASSFDRLSTQHF | TGTGCCAGCAGTTTCGACAGGCTCTCGACCCAGCATTTT
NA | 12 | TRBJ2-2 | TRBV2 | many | CASSNLMGELFF | TGTGCCAGCAGTAACCTTATGGGGGAGCTGTTTTTT
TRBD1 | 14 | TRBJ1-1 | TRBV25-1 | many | CASSETGGITEAFF | TGTGCCAGCAGTGAGACAGGGGGCATTACTGAAGCTTTCTTT
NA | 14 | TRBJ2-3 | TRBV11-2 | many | CASKTGASRDTQYF | TGTGCCAGTAAGACGGGAGCTTCTAGGGATACGCAGTATTTT
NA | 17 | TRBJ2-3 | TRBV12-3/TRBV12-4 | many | CASSFLGGGGSTDTQYF | TGTGCCAGCAGTTTCCTCGGGGGAGGGGGGAGCACAGATACGCAGTATTTT
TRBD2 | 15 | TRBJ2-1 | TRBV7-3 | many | CASSSNPSGRVGQFF | TGTGCCAGCAGCTCTAACCCCTCGGGGAGGGTGGGGCAGTTCTTC
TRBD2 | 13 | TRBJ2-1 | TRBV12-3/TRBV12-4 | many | CASSSGTGTSDIF | TGTGCCAGCAGTTCGGGGACCGGGACTAGCGACATCTTC
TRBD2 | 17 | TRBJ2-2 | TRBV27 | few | CASSSTKRTSGTGELFF | TGTGCCAGCAGCTCCACTAAGCGGACTAGCGGTACCGGGGAGCTGTTTTTT
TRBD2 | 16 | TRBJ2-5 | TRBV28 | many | CATLQLAGGPRETQYF | TGTGCCACGCTCCAACTAGCGGGAGGGCCGCGGGAGACCCAGTACTTC
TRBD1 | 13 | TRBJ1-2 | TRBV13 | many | CASSSAGGFGYTF | TGTGCCAGCAGCTCCGCAGGGGGCTTTGGCTACACCTTC
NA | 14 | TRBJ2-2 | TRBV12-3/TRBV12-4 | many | CASSFKGITGELFF | TGTGCCAGCAGTTTTAAAGGGATCACCGGGGAGCTGTTTTTT
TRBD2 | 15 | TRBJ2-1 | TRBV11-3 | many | CASSNLAGVGHEQFF | TGTGCCAGCAGCAACCTGGCGGGGGTGGGCCATGAGCAGTTCTTC
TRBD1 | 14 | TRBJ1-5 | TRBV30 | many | CAWRGQGDNQPQHF | TGTGCCTGGCGGGGACAGGGGGACAATCAGCCCCAGCATTTT
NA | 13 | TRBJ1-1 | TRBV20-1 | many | CSAPRGVDTEAFF | TGCAGTGCCCCCCGGGGGGTGGACACTGAAGCTTTCTTT
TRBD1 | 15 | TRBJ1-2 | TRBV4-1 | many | CASSQWDRGDYGYTF | TGCGCCAGCAGCCAATGGGACAGGGGCGACTATGGCTACACCTTC
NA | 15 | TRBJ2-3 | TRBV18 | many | CASSPQGSNTDTQYF | TGTGCCAGCTCACCACAGGGAAGTAACACAGATACGCAGTATTTT
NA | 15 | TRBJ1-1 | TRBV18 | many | CASSPADRKNTEAFF | TGTGCCAGCTCACCAGCGGACAGAAAGAACACTGAAGCTTTCTTT
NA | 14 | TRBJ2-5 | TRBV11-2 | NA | CASSLEGAGETQYF | TGTGCCAGCAGCTTAGAGGGGGCAGGGGAGACCCAGTACTTC
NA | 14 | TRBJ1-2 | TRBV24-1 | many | CATSDSGGSYGYTF | TGTGCCACCAGTGATTCTGGGGGGAGTTATGGCTACACCTTC
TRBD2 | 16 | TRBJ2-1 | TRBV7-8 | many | CASSLSGVSSYNEQFF | TGTGCCAGCAGCTTAAGCGGGGTGAGCTCCTACAATGAGCAGTTCTTC
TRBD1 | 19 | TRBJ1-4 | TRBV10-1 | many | CARNLREATGAATNEKLFF | TGCGCCAGGAACTTAAGGGAGGCGACAGGGGCCGCAACTAATGAAAAACTGTTTTTT
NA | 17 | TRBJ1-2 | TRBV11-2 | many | CASSPVGQLVANYGYTF | TGTGCCAGCAGCCCCGTCGGACAGCTAGTAGCTAACTATGGCTACACCTTC
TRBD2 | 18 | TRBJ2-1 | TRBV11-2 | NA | CASSLDRLAGGQVNEQFF | TGTGCCAGCAGCTTAGATCGGCTAGCGGGAGGGCAGGTGAATGAGCAGTTCTTC
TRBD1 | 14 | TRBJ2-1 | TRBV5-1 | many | CASKTGGPYNEQFF | TGCGCCAGCAAAACAGGGGGCCCTTACAATGAGCAGTTCTTC
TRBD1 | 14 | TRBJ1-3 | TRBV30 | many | CAWSTGVGGNTIYF | TGTGCCTGGTCCACAGGGGTTGGTGGAAACACCATATATTTT
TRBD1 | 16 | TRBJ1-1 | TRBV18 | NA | CASSLTRDRGLAEAFF | TGTGCCAGCTCACTCACAAGGGACAGGGGTTTGGCTGAAGCTTTCTTT
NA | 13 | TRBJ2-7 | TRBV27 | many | CASSGPNSYEQYF | TGTGCCAGCAGTGGACCGAACTCCTACGAGCAGTACTTC
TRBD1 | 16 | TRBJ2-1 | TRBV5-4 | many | CASSFLDRASYNEQFF | TGTGCCAGCAGCTTCCTCGACAGGGCATCCTACAATGAGCAGTTCTTC
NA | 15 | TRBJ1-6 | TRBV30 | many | CAWTRGIPYNSPLHF | TGTGCCTGGACCAGAGGGATTCCCTATAATTCACCCCTCCACTTT